This passage covers 20 T cell receptor beta chains from one sample sequenced in a study of blood T cell repertoires in COVID-19. This table comes from immunoSEQ multiplex PCR, and its TCRdb copy is limited to in-frame clones, with some not included. Seen here are about 270,000 clones, around 86% observed once, and the top ten hold 1.5% to 2%. Sequencing was done on a sample of peripheral blood. These receptor sequences come from a woman aged 55-69 years who had recovered from COVID-19.

The chain recombines TRBV6-1 with TRBJ1-5; the D is unclear. Germline lookup yields CDR1 MNHNS and CDR2 SASEGT. The CDR3 has 15 amino acids. Trimming cost V 2 bases and J 0 bases, with 8 bases left between them. DNA of the CDR3: TGTGCCAGCAGTGAAACGCACTATAGCAATCAGCCCCAGCATTTT. This encodes CASSETHYSNQPQHF.

This chain connects TRBV18 to TRBJ2-2; D gene unclear. Germline loops: CDR1 KGHSH, CDR2 LQKENI. The V end lost 3 bases, the J end lost 2 bases, and 7 bases lay between the germline ends. The CDR3 covers 14 residues. In DNA, the CDR3 is TGTGCCAGCTCACCTGCGAGAAACACCGGGGAGCTGTTTTTT. Its translation is CASSPARNTGELFF.

This clone was seen a single time. The chain couples TRBV20-1 to TRBJ2-1; no reliable D call. V gave up 5 bases and J gave up 4 bases, with 3 bases separating them. Germline CDR1 DFQATT, CDR2 SNEGSKA (reference sequence). The CDR3 runs to 10 residues. The CDR3 bases are TGCAGTGCTTCGTACAATGAGCAGTTCTTC. This translates into CSASYNEQFF.

The V call is TRBV5-3, the J call TRBJ1-6; 9 bases match TRBD1. TRBV5-3 is placed among ORFs of uncertain function. V shed 4 bases and J 10 bases; nucleotides not matched to a gene: 6. The CDR3 totals 14 residues. CDR3: CARSRGTGSSPLHF. CDR3 coding DNA: TGTGCCAGAAGCCGGGGGACAGGGTCCTCACCCCTCCACTTT.

The chain joins TRBV5-5 to TRBJ1-1, with D possibly TRBD1 on 5 matching bases. Trimming cost V 3 bases and J 1 base, with 13 bases left between them. The length of the CDR3 is 15 residues. In germline, CDR1 is SGHKS, CDR2 YYEKEE (reference sequence). In DNA, the CDR3 is TGTGCCAGCAGCTGGTCCGGTAGGGGGAACACTGAAGCTTTCTTT. It specifies CASSWSGRGNTEAFF.

This clone was detected a few times. The chain couples TRBV7-2 to TRBJ2-1; perhaps TRBD1 as D (5 bases). This CDR3 has 16 residues. V was shortened by 0 bases and J by 4 bases, with 13 bases between the two germline ends. The V gene's germline CDR1 is SGHTA and CDR2 FQGNSA. The CDR3 is CASSLAGRAIYNEQFF. The DNA for the CDR3 is TGTGCCAGCAGCTTAGCTGGCAGGGCTATATACAATGAGCAGTTCTTC.

This clone appeared a few times. The chain joins TRBV12-3 or TRBV12-4 to TRBJ1-5; D is ambiguous. There are 12 residues in the CDR3. With 7 bases removed from V and 5 bases from J, the gap between germline ends came to 9 bases. The CDR3, as DNA: TGTGCCAGCAACAACCCTTATCAGCCCCAGCATTTT. It is translated as CASNNPYQPQHF.

The V gene is TRBV6-5, the J gene TRBJ1-3, with TRBD1 matching over 8 bases. This CDR3 has 14 amino acids. Germline V lookup: CDR1 MNHEY, CDR2 SVGAGI. Trimming cost V 5 bases and J 2 bases; bases outside gene matches: 2. CDR3 DNA sequence: TGTGCCAGCAGTCGGGGACAGGCTGGAAACACCATATATTTT. Amino acid sequence: CASSRGQAGNTIYF.

The chain joins TRBV5-1 to TRBJ1-2, with TRBD1 matching over 7 bases. Germline values: CDR1 SGHRS, CDR2 YFSETQ. The CDR3 has 16 residues. The V segment lost 0 bases and the J segment 1 base; nucleotides outside the gene matches: 6. CDR3 region: CASSLDTGAVNYGYTF. The CDR3 region has the DNA TGCGCCAGCAGCTTGGATACAGGGGCGGTTAACTATGGCTACACCTTC.

The V and J genes are TRBV6-5 and TRBJ1-2; D is perhaps TRBD1 (5 bases). The V end lost 5 bases, the J end lost 4 bases, and 17 bases lay between the germline ends. The CDR3 runs to 15 residues. Germline V gives CDR1 MNHEY, CDR2 SVGAGI. The CDR3 DNA reads TGTGCCAGCAGTCTGCCCCCCCCGACAGTCTATGGCTACACCTTC. This encodes CASSLPPPTVYGYTF.

V is TRBV5-4 and J is TRBJ1-2; 8 bases are a match to TRBD1. CDR3 length: 14 residues. Germline values: CDR1 SGHNT, CDR2 YYREEE (reference sequence). Trimming removed 0 bases from V and 7 bases from J; junction bases left unmatched: 5. The CDR3 reads CASSLGAGGFGYTF. As DNA, the CDR3 is TGTGCCAGCAGCTTGGGGGCAGGGGGCTTTGGCTACACCTTC. Supplemented by reference TRBV5-4 and TRBJ1-2, the full variable domain reads ETGVTQSPTHLIKTRGQQVTLRCSSQSGHNTVSWYQQALGQGPQFIFQYYREEENGRGNFPPRFSGLQFPNYSSELNVNALELDDSALYLCASSLGAGGFGYTFGSGTRLTVV.

This clone was observed a single time. The rearrangement links TRBV6-5 to TRBJ1-1, with a weak D call TRBD1 (5 bases). V gave up 8 bases and J gave up 3 bases, with 16 bases separating them. The length of the CDR3 is 14 residues. Germline lookup yields CDR1 MNHEY and CDR2 SVGAGI. The CDR3 DNA is TGTGCCAGCTCACAACCAGGGTTTTACACTGAAGCTTTCTTT. Its translation is CASSQPGFYTEAFF.

The CDR3 nucleotides are TGTGCCAGCAGCTTGGAAGCGGGGGGATACAATGAGCAGTTCTTC. This sequence encodes CASSLEAGGYNEQFF. The genes are TRBV5-4 and TRBJ2-1; TRBD2 aligns across 9 bases. Per germline, CDR1 SGHNT and CDR2 YYREEE (reference sequence). The CDR3 contains 15 residues. The trim removed 0 bases at V and 4 bases at J, leaving 2 bases unmatched.

The chain joins TRBV27 to TRBJ2-2; 8 bases are a match to TRBD1. The CDR3 sequence is 17 residues long. The germline V gene has CDR1 MNHEY and CDR2 SMNVEV (reference sequence). J lost 6 bases, V lost 6 bases, and 15 bases had no gene match. CDR3 in DNA: TGTGCCAGCAGCCGCGTCAGGGGGCAAAGGAGTGCCGGGGAGCTGTTTTTT. Amino acid sequence: CASSRVRGQRSAGELFF.

The CDR3 bases are TGTGCCAGCAGCGTAGTTGGACAGGGGGCGTTGGAGACCCAGTACTTC. Encoded protein: CASSVVGQGALETQYF. V usage is TRBV9 and J usage is TRBJ2-5; TRBD1 agrees at 11 bases. The CDR3 length is 16 residues. V lost 0 bases to trimming and J lost 5 bases; unmatched junction nucleotides: 6. Per germline, CDR1 SGDLS and CDR2 YYNGEE.

The chain has TRBV7-2 and TRBJ1-2; 12 nucleotides match TRBD1. The CDR3 totals 15 residues. Germline lookup yields CDR1 SGHTA and CDR2 FQGNSA. Trimming cost V 5 bases and J 5 bases; bases outside gene matches: 6. The CDR3 nucleotides are TGTGCCAGCAGCCTCGGGACAGGGGGCGTTTATGGCTACACCTTC. Protein product: CASSLGTGGVYGYTF.

The V gene is TRBV7-9, the J gene TRBJ2-3, with 7 positions matching TRBD1. CDR3 size: 19 residues. CDR1 is SEHNR, CDR2 FQNEAQ, per germline (reference sequence). J was trimmed by 0 bases and V by 2 bases; bases with no gene match: 14. The CDR3 DNA is TGTGCCAGCAGCTTAACCCCACAGGGGTCCTTCAAGAGCACAGATACGCAGTATTTT. Amino acid sequence: CASSLTPQGSFKSTDTQYF.

V gene TRBV18 combines with J gene TRBJ2-3; D not resolved. Germline assignment: CDR1 KGHSH and CDR2 LQKENI. The CDR3 extends over 18 amino acids. Deletions cut 3 bases from V and 2 bases from J, with 21 bases between. This CDR3 reads CASSPLMPDFLYTDTQYF. The CDR3, as DNA: TGTGCCAGCTCACCTCTCATGCCAGATTTCCTTTACACAGATACGCAGTATTTT.

CDR3 residues: CASSGTGGGSPLHF. Written as DNA, the CDR3 is TGTGCCAGTAGCGGGACAGGGGGAGGCTCACCCCTCCACTTT. This chain uses TRBV19 with TRBJ1-6; 11 bases are a match to TRBD1. The CDR3 runs 14 residues. The V gene end was trimmed by 6 bases and the J gene end by 10 bases; junction bases not matched to a gene: 5. Germline V lookup: CDR1 LNHDA, CDR2 SQIVND (reference sequence).

This clone was observed a single time. V usage is TRBV7-2 and J usage is TRBJ1-2; unclear D gene. The CDR3 totals 13 residues. Germline-derived CDR1 and CDR2 are SGHTA and FQGNSA. With 2 bases removed from V and 0 bases from J, the gap between germline ends came to 4 bases. Here the CDR3 DNA reads TGTGCCAGCAGCTTACGAGCTAACTATGGCTACACCTTC. Amino acids: CASSLRANYGYTF.